The 5 T cell receptor beta chains below were found in one sample sequenced in a study of T cells after yellow fever vaccination. TCRdb processed the 5' RACE reads anew with MiXCR; each CDR3 protein has one entry. The data show hundreds of thousands of distinct CDR3 sequences, 3.6% seen once. Here the sequenced sample was PBMCs, taken on the day of the yellow fever booster vaccination. The receptor source for this set is a man aged 18 to 29 who received the YFV17D yellow fever vaccine.

This clonotype was seen repeatedly, ten times or more. The V call is TRBV28, the J call TRBJ1-5, with 7 bases that match TRBD1. Germline values: CDR1 MDHEN, CDR2 SYDVKM. The CDR3 spans 16 residues. V was clipped by 6 bases and J by 4 bases; unmatched bases: 12. DNA for the CDR3: TGTGCCAGCAGGATATTCCGGGACAGCTCTAATCAGCCCCAGCATTTT. Protein product: CASRIFRDSSNQPQHF.

The chain links TRBV6-5 to TRBJ1-5, with D maybe TRBD1 (5 bases). V was pared by 1 base and J by 7 bases, with 20 bases between. Germline V lookup: CDR1 MNHEY, CDR2 SVGAGI. The CDR3 is 17 amino acids. The CDR3 DNA is TGTGCCAGCAGTTACTTAAGGCAGGGTACGGCCGACCAGCCCCAGCATTTT. As protein: CASSYLRQGTADQPQHF.

At least ten counts were recorded for this clonotype. The chain recombines TRBV7-2 with TRBJ2-5, with D possibly being TRBD1 (5 bases). Germline V gene lookup returns CDR1 SGHTA and CDR2 FQGNSA. Trimming cost V 3 bases and J 7 bases, with 15 bases left between them. The CDR3 is 14 amino acids. CDR3 in DNA: TGTGCCAGCAGCTTGCTACAGCCTCAGGGGACCCAGTACTTC. It encodes CASSLLQPQGTQYF. Based on the CDR3 plus reference TRBV7-2 and TRBJ2-5, the full variable domain is GAGVSQSPSNKVTEKGKDVELRCDPISGHTALYWYRQSLGQGLEFLIYFQGNSAPDKSGLPSDRFSAERTGGSVSTLTIQRTQQEDSAVYLCASSLLQPQGTQYFGPGTRLLVL.

This clonotype was seen only a few times. V is TRBV4-1 and J is TRBJ1-6, with D uncertain. The CDR3 consists of 13 residues. Between the trimmed V and J ends, which lost 4 bases and 10 bases, there was a span of 11 bases. Germline V CDR1 and CDR2: MGHRA, YSYEKL. CDR3 loop: CASSRPSQSPLHF. CDR3 coding DNA: TGCGCCAGCAGCCGCCCATCGCAGTCACCCCTCCACTTT.

This clonotype was picked up many times. V and J are TRBV18 and TRBJ2-3, with 11 bases that match TRBD1. CDR1 and CDR2 (germline): KGHSH, LQKENI. Trimming removed 4 bases from V and 2 bases from J; junction bases left unmatched: 2. The CDR3 covers 15 residues. CDR3 protein: CASSRGQGATDTQYF. The CDR3 DNA reads TGTGCCAGCTCACGTGGACAGGGGGCCACAGATACGCAGTATTTT.